The 15 T cell receptor beta chains reported below all come from one sample, sequenced in a study of blood T cell repertoires in COVID-19. Some clones are missing from TCRdb's copy, which holds only in-frame ones; the method was immunoSEQ multiplex PCR. The sample lists 190,000 or so clones, around 87% occurring once. The specimen sequenced was peripheral blood. Source of these receptors: a man in his forties with active or convalescent COVID-19.

V and J are TRBV5-1 and TRBJ1-6; no firm D call. The CDR3 is made up of 13 amino acids. Germline V lookup: CDR1 SGHRS, CDR2 YFSETQ. The ends were cut back, 7 bases at V and 10 bases at J, with 15 bases in the middle. The CDR3 region has the DNA TGCGCCAGCCGGGTTGAGTTCGAATCACCCCTCCACTTT. This translates into CASRVEFESPLHF.

The chain has TRBV7-3 and TRBJ2-3, with unresolved D. This CDR3 contains 14 residues. Germline lookup yields CDR1 SGHTA and CDR2 FQGTGA. The V gene lost 1 base and the J gene lost 5 bases, with 10 bases spanning the gap. CDR3 nucleotide sequence: TGTGCCAGCAGCTTAAATGAGGCGAGAGATACGCAGTATTTT. This codes for CASSLNEARDTQYF.

V is TRBV30 and J is TRBJ1-2; 11 nucleotides match TRBD1. Per germline, CDR1 GTSNPN and CDR2 SVGIG (reference sequence). With V trimmed by 4 bases and J by 5 bases, 6 bases remained unmatched. CDR3 size: 14 residues. DNA of the CDR3: TGTGCCTGGAAGCGGGACAGGGGGTCTTATGGCTACACCTTC. The encoded protein is CAWKRDRGSYGYTF.

The rearrangement uses TRBV9 and TRBJ1-6; TRBD1 agrees at 8 bases. The CDR3 contains 15 residues. V was clipped by 1 base and J by 10 bases; unmatched bases: 7. Germline lookup yields CDR1 SGDLS and CDR2 YYNGEE. CDR3 sequence reads: CASSVFDRGDSPLHF. CDR3 bases: TGTGCCAGCAGCGTATTCGACAGGGGCGACTCACCCCTCCACTTT. Using reference TRBV9 and TRBJ1-6 for the parts outside the CDR3, the full variable domain is DSGVTQTPKHLITATGQRVTLRCSPRSGDLSVYWYQQSLDQGLQFLIQYYNGEERAKGNILERFSAQQFPDLHSELNLSSLELGDSALYFCASSVFDRGDSPLHFGNGTRLTVT.

V usage is TRBV15 and J usage is TRBJ1-2; D gene unclear. The germline V gene has CDR1 LNHNV and CDR2 YYDKDF (reference sequence). With 0 bases removed from V and 4 bases from J, the gap between germline ends came to 6 bases. The CDR3 runs to 13 residues. In nucleotides, the CDR3 is TGTGCCACCAGCAGAGAGTCCCGCTATGGCTACACCTTC. Translated, it gives CATSRESRYGYTF.

The chain links TRBV6-2 or TRBV6-3 to TRBJ2-3; TRBD2 matches at 14 bases. CDR1 is MNHEY and CDR2 is SVGEGT in the germline V gene. Trimming took 6 bases from V and 0 from J; bases not matched to a gene: 2. This CDR3 comprises 16 residues. CDR3 protein: CASSRLAGGSTDTQYF. The DNA of the CDR3 is TGTGCCAGCAGCAGACTAGCGGGGGGGAGCACAGATACGCAGTATTTT.

This clone occurred a few times. J is TRBJ2-1 and V is TRBV6-6, with 9 bases fitting TRBD2. The germline V gene encodes CDR1 MNHNY and CDR2 SVGAGI (reference sequence). After removal of 6 bases from V and 2 bases from J, the junction contained 8 bases not matched to a gene. The CDR3 consists of 16 residues. CDR3 sequence reads: CASSNQRGATYNEQFF. As DNA, the CDR3 is TGTGCCAGCAGCAACCAGCGGGGGGCGACCTACAATGAGCAGTTCTTC.

The V gene is TRBV7-3, the J gene TRBJ1-2; 9 bases agree with TRBD1. This CDR3 is 15 amino acids long. The germline CDR1 and CDR2 sequences are SGHTA and FQGTGA. The ends lost 5 bases at V and 5 bases at J; junction bases unmatched: 9. The CDR3 DNA sequence: TGTGCCAGCAGCCCGGGACAGGGAGTAAGATATGGCTACACCTTC. Translation: CASSPGQGVRYGYTF.

The chain couples TRBV28 to TRBJ2-7; D is uncertain. This CDR3 region has 12 residues. V was cut by 4 bases and J by 0 bases, with 4 bases left in between. Germline assignment: CDR1 MDHEN and CDR2 SYDVKM. As DNA, the CDR3 is TGTGCCAGCAGTTCCTCCTCCTACGAGCAGTACTTC. Its translation is CASSSSSYEQYF.

The rearrangement joins TRBV11-3 to TRBJ1-1, with a possible D match to TRBD1 (5 bases). V was shortened by 1 base and J by 3 bases, with 9 bases between the two germline ends. Germline lookup yields CDR1 SGHNT and CDR2 YENEEA. CDR3 length: 14 amino acids. The chain's CDR3 is CASSLVGLDTEAFF. The CDR3 DNA follows: TGTGCCAGCAGCTTAGTGGGGCTGGACACTGAAGCTTTCTTT. Complete variable domain (other parts from reference TRBV11-3 and TRBJ1-1): EAGVVQSPRYKIIEKKQPVAFWCNPISGHNTLYWYLQNLGQGPELLIRYENEEAVDDSQLPKDRFSAERLKGVDSTLKIQPAELGDSAVYLCASSLVGLDTEAFFGQGTRLTVV.

J is TRBJ1-6 and V is TRBV2; 7 nucleotides align to TRBD1. Germline CDR1 SNHLY, CDR2 FYNNEI. CDR3 size: 13 residues. Trimming at V came to 7 bases and at J to 8 bases, leaving 5 bases not matched to a gene. Written as DNA, the CDR3 is TGTGCCAGCACCCGGGACAGTTATTCACCCCTCCACTTT. Residues: CASTRDSYSPLHF.

V is TRBV9 and J is TRBJ2-3, with 11 bases fitting TRBD2. The CDR3 sequence is 16 residues long. Germline V CDR1 and CDR2: SGDLS, YYNGEE. V lost 3 bases, J lost 7 bases, and 10 bases stayed unmatched. The CDR3 nucleotides are TGTGCCAGCAGCGAGAGAGTAGCGGGGGGGCTATATACGCAGTATTTT. It is translated as CASSERVAGGLYTQYF.

V usage is TRBV18 and J usage is TRBJ2-7, with 7 nucleotides matching TRBD1. The CDR3 has 15 residues. Germline loops: CDR1 KGHSH, CDR2 LQKENI. J lost 4 bases, V lost 3 bases, and 9 bases had no gene match. The CDR3 bases are TGTGCCAGCTCACCCGCTGTCCCGACAGGGTACGAGCAGTACTTC. Translated, it gives CASSPAVPTGYEQYF.

This rearrangement joins TRBV7-6 to TRBJ1-5, with TRBD1 as a possible D gene (6 bases). From germline, CDR1 is SGHVS and CDR2 FNYEAQ. The CDR3 is 14 residues long. The ends were cut back, 1 base at V and 5 bases at J, with 9 bases in the middle. The CDR3 sequence is CASSLEQGYQPQHF. Here the CDR3 DNA reads TGTGCCAGCAGCTTAGAACAGGGTTATCAGCCCCAGCATTTT.

The rearrangement links TRBV3-1 (or the pseudogene TRBV3-2) to TRBJ2-5; 7 nucleotides agree with TRBD2. Trimming at V came to 4 bases and at J to 1 base, leaving 3 bases not matched to a gene. The germline V gene encodes CDR1 LGHDT and CDR2 YNNKEL (reference sequence). The CDR3 is 14 amino acids. CDR3: CASSPWTSQETQYF. CDR3 nucleotide sequence: TGTGCCAGCAGCCCATGGACTAGCCAAGAGACCCAGTACTTC.